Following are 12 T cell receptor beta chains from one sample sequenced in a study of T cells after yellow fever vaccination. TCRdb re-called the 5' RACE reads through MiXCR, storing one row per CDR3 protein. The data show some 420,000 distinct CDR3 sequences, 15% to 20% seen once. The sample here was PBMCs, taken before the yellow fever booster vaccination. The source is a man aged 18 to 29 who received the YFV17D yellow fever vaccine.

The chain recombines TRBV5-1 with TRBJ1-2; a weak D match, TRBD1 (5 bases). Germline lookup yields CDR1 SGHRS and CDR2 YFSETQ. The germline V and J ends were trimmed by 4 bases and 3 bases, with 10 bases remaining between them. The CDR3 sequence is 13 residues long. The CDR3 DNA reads TGCGCCAGCAGCGTGCAGGGCGACTATGGCTACACCTTC. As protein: CASSVQGDYGYTF.

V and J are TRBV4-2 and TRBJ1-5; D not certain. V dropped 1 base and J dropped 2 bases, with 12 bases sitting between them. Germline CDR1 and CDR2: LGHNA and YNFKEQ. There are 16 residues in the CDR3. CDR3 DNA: TGTGCCAGCAGCCAAGTGGGCAGTGGGGGCAATCAGCCCCAGCATTTT. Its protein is CASSQVGSGGNQPQHF.

The CDR3, as DNA: TGTGCCAGCAGCAACCGACAGGGGGCGAATTACGAGCAGTACTTC. Translated, it gives CASSNRQGANYEQYF. The V call is TRBV5-4, the J call TRBJ2-7, with 10 bases lining up with TRBD1. Unmatched junction bases numbered 8, after V lost 4 bases and J lost 4 bases. The CDR3 consists of 15 residues. Germline CDR1 and CDR2: SGHNT and YYREEE (reference sequence).

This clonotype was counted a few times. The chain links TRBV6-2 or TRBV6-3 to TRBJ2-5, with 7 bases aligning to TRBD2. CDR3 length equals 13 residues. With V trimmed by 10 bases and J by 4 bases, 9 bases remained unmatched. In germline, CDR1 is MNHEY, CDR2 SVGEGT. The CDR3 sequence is CATDWTRGETQYF. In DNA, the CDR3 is TGTGCCACCGATTGGACTAGGGGAGAGACCCAGTACTTC.

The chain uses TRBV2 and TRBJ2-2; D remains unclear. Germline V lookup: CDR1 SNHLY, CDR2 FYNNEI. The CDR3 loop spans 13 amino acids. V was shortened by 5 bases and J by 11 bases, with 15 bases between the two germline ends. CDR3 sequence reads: CASSRPGSQELFF. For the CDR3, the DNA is TGTGCCAGCAGTCGCCCCGGGTCCCAAGAGCTGTTTTTT. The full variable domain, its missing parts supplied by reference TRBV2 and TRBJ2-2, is EPEVTQTPSHQVTQMGQEVILRCVPISNHLYFYWYRQILGQKVEFLVSFYNNEISEKSEIFDDQFSVERPDGSNFTLKIRSTKLEDSAMYFCASSRPGSQELFFGEGSRLTVL.

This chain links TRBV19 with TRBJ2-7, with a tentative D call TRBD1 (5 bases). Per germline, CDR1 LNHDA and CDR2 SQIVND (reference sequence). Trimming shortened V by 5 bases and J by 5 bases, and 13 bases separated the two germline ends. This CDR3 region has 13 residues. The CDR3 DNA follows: TGTGCCAGTAGTTTCTCGCGACAGAACGAGCAGTACTTC. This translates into CASSFSRQNEQYF. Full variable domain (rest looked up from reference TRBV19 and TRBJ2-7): DGGITQSPKYLFRKEGQNVTLSCEQNLNHDAMYWYRQDPGQGLRLIYYSQIVNDFQKGDIAEGYSVSREKKESFPLTVTSAQKNPTAFYLCASSFSRQNEQYFGPGTRLTVT.

CDR3 protein: CSARASSQLAGGSSSTDTQYF. The CDR3 region has the DNA TGCAGTGCTAGAGCCTCGAGCCAACTAGCGGGGGGTTCCTCTAGCACAGATACGCAGTATTTT. This chain uses TRBV20-1 with TRBJ2-3; TRBD2 agrees at 12 bases. After removal of 1 base from V and 0 bases from J, the junction contained 17 bases not matched to a gene. There are 21 residues in the CDR3. The germline V gene has CDR1 DFQATT and CDR2 SNEGSKA (reference sequence).

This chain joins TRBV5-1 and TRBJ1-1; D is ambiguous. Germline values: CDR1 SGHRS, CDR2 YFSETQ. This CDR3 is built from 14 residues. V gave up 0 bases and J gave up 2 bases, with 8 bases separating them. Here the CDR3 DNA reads TGCGCCAGCAGCTTGGGGCGGTTCAACACTGAAGCTTTCTTT. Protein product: CASSLGRFNTEAFF. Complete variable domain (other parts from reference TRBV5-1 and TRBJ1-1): KAGVTQTPRYLIKTRGQQVTLSCSPISGHRSVSWYQQTPGQGLQFLFEYFSETQRNKGNFPGRFSGRQFSNSRSEMNVSTLELGDSALYLCASSLGRFNTEAFFGQGTRLTVV.

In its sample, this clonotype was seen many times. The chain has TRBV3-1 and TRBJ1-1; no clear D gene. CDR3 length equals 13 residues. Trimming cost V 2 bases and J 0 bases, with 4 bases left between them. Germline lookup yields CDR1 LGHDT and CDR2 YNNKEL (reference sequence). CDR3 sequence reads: CASSQRVNTEAFF. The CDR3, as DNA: TGTGCCAGCAGCCAAAGGGTGAACACTGAAGCTTTCTTT.

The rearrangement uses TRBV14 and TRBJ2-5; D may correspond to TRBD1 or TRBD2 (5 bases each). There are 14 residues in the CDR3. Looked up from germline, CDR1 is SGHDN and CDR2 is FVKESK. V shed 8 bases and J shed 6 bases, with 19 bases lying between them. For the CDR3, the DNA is TGTGCCAGCGGGGGATGTACTCCAAGAAAGACCCAGTACTTC. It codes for CASGGCTPRKTQYF.

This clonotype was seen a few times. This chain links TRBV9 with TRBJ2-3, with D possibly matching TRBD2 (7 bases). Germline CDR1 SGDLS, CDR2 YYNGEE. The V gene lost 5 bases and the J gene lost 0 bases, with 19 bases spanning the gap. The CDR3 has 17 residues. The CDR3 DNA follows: TGTGCCAGCAGTCTTACGGGGGGCGTTTATAGCACAGATACGCAGTATTTT. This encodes CASSLTGGVYSTDTQYF.

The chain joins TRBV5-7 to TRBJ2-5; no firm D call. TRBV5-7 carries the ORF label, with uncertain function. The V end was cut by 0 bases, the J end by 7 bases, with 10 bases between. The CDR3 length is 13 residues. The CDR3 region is CASSLVPLGTQYF. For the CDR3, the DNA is TGTGCCAGCAGCTTGGTTCCACTGGGGACCCAGTACTTC.